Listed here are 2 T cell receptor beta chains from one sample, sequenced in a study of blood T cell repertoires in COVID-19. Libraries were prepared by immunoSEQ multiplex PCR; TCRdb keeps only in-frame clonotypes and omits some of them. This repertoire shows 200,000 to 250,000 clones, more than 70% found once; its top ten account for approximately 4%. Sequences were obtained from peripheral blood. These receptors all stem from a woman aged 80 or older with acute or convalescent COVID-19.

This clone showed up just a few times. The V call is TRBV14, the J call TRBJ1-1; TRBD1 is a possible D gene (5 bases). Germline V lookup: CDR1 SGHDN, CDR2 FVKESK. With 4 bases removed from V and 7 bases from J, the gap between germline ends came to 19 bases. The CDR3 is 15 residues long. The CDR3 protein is CASSPPGGLIGEAFF. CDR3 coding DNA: TGTGCCAGCAGCCCGCCCGGGGGGTTGATTGGTGAAGCTTTCTTT.

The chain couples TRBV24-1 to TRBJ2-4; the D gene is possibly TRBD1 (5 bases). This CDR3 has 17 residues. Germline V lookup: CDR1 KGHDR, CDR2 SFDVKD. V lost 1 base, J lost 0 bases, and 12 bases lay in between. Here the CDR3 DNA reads TGTGCCACCAGTGATTTTAGGGGTCAAATAGCCAAAAACATTCAGTACTTC. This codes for CATSDFRGQIAKNIQYF.